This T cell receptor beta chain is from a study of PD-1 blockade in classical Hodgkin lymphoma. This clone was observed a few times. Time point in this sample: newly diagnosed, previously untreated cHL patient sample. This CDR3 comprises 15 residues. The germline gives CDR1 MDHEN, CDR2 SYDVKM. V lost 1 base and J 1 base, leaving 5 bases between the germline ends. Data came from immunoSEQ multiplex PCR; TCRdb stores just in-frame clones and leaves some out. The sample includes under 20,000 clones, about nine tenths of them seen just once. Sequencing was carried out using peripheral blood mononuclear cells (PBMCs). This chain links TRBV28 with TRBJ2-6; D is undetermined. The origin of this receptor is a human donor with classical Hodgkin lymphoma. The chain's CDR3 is CASSLSRSGANVLTF. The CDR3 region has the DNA TGTGCCAGCAGTTTATCCAGGTCTGGGGCCAACGTCCTGACTTTC.